This TCR beta chain was recovered during a study of shared clonotypes between healthy human individuals. Regarding the study as a whole: Tissue TCR repertoires likely differ from these blood-only repertoires.

On this clone itself: What it recognizes is unknown.

The CDR3 is made up of 17 amino acids. V gave up 2 bases and J gave up 3 bases, with 19 bases separating them. Germline CDR1 SGHAT, CDR2 FQDESV (reference sequence). Under the authors' procedure: ImmunoSEQ sequences covered only the junction and lacked quality scores; filtering therefore differed. Sequenced by immunoSEQ multiplex PCR; TCRdb stores in-frame clones only, minus some. V, J and clone size are taken as reported in that table, and D and trimming were inferred from the DNA itself. Here the sample spans fewer than 2.5 million clones, over 85% being singletons. Sequenced sample: naive CD4+ T cells from PBMCs. The subset denotes: CD45RA+ positively selected. This sequence was found in a man aged 18 to 29 in good health. Some clones in this sample may be carry-over from other donors' samples. J is TRBJ2-5 and V is TRBV11-1; D is perhaps TRBD2 (5 bases). CDR3 DNA sequence: TGTGCCAGCAGCTTAAGGTTAGCGCCTAAGCGAAAAGAGACCCAGTACTTC. It is translated as CASSLRLAPKRKETQYF. The full variable domain, rest sourced from reference TRBV11-1 and TRBJ2-5, is EAEVAQSPRYKITEKSQAVAFWCDPISGHATLYWYRQILGQGPELLVQFQDESVVDDSQLPKDRFSAERLKGVDSTLKIQPAELGDSAMYLCASSLRLAPKRKETQYFGPGTRLLVL.